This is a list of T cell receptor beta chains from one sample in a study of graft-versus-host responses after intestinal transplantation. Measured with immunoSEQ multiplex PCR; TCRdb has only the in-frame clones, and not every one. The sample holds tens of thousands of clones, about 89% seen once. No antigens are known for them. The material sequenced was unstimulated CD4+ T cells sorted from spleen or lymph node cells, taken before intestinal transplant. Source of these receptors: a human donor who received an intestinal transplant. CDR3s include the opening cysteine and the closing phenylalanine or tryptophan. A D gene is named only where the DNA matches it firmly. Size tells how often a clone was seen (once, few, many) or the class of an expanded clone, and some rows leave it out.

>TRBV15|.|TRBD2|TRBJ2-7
CATSRVGTSAYEQYF
TGTGCCACCAGCAGAGTCGGGACTAGCGCATACGAGCAGTACTTC
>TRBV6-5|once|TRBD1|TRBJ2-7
CASSTPGQGEQYF
TGTGCCAGCAGTACCCCGGGACAGGGCGAGCAGTACTTC
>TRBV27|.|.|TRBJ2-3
CATQGGGTDTQYF
TGTGCCACCCAGGGAGGAGGCACAGATACGCAGTATTTT
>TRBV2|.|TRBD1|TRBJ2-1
CASGKQGATLSYNEQFF
TGTGCCAGCGGCAAACAGGGGGCGACCCTTTCCTACAATGAGCAGTTCTTC
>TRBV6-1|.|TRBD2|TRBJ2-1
CASSATSGGSYNEQFF
TGTGCCAGCAGTGCAACTAGCGGGGGGTCCTACAATGAGCAGTTCTTC
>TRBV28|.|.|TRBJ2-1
CASSFTYHEQFF
TGTGCCAGCAGTTTCACATACCATGAGCAGTTCTTC
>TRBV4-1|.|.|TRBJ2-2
CASSSGLSGRELFF
TGCGCCAGCAGCTCGGGACTGTCGGGCAGGGAGCTGTTTTTT
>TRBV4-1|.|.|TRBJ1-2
CASSQAAPAGGYTF
TGCGCCAGCAGCCAAGCGGCCCCAGCGGGCGGCTACACCTTC
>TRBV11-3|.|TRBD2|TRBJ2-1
CASSPGGTSGQGEQFF
TGTGCCAGCAGCCCAGGGGGGACTAGCGGACAGGGTGAGCAGTTCTTC
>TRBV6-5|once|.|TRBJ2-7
CASQGNYEQYF
TGTGCCAGCCAGGGGAACTACGAGCAGTACTTC
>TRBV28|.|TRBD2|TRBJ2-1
CASSPYSGNHNEQFF
TGTGCCAGCAGTCCGTATAGCGGGAACCACAATGAGCAGTTCTTC
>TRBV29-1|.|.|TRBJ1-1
CSVLGGGGSTEAFF
TGCAGCGTCCTTGGTGGGGGGGGCTCTACTGAAGCTTTCTTT
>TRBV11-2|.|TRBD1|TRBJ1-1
CASSLRGNRGRSEAFF
TGTGCCAGCAGCCTAAGGGGGAACAGGGGGCGGTCTGAAGCTTTCTTT
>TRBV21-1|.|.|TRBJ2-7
CASSKGTGGAGEQYF
TGTGCCAGCAGCAAAGGGACAGGGGGCGCGGGCGAGCAGTACTTC
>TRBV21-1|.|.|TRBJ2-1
CASSRCVGFNEQFF
TGTGCCAGCAGCAGGTGCGTCGGGTTCAATGAGCAGTTCTTC
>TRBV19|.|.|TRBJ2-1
CASSIDSRTYNEQFF
TGTGCCAGTAGTATTGACTCCCGCACCTACAATGAGCAGTTCTTC
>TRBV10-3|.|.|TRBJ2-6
CAISASGANVLTF
TGTGCCATCAGTGCCTCCGGGGCCAACGTCCTGACTTTC
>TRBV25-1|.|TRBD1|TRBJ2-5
CASSERTGGAETQYF
TGTGCCAGCAGTGAAAGGACAGGGGGAGCGGAGACCCAGTACTTC
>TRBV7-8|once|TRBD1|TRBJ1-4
CASSSTGANEKLFF
TGTGCCAGCAGCTCGACAGGGGCTAATGAAAAACTGTTTTTT
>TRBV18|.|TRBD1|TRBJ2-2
CASSGQGRNTGELFF
TGTGCCAGCTCAGGACAGGGACGGAACACCGGGGAGCTGTTTTTT
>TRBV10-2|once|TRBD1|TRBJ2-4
CASSESKISGQGIQYF
TGCGCCAGCAGTGAGTCAAAGATCAGCGGACAGGGCATTCAGTACTTC
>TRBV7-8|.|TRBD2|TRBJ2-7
CASSGGGSYEQYF
TGTGCCAGCAGCGGGGGGGGCTCCTACGAGCAGTACTTC
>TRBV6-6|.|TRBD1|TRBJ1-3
CASSQDRASDTIYF
TGTGCCAGCAGCCAGGACAGGGCGTCGGACACCATATATTTT
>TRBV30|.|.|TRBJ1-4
CAWAVRANEKLFF
TGTGCCTGGGCGGTGAGAGCTAATGAAAAACTGTTTTTT
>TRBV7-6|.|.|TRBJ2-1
CASSPGAGKVDEQFF
TGTGCCAGCAGCCCCGGGGCGGGAAAGGTCGATGAGCAGTTCTTC
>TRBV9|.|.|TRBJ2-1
CASSVAPSGYNEQFF
TGTGCCAGCAGCGTAGCCCCCTCAGGGTACAATGAGCAGTTCTTC
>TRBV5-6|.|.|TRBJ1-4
CASSRGSFNEKLFF
TGTGCCAGCAGCCGGGGGTCATTTAATGAAAAACTGTTTTTT